One sample yielded the 22 T cell receptor beta chains listed below, sequenced in a study of technical replicates of blood from a few donors. Repertoires were generated with immunoSEQ multiplex PCR, while TCRdb's copy carries only in-frame clones and drops some. The sample includes 75,000 to 95,000 clones, about 88% of them seen just once. Material for sequencing was T cells isolated from PBMCs. The receptor set was obtained from a human donor in good health.

Details on this clone: The junction and the germline gene differ at one end; a read error may be behind it. V usage is TRBV7-7 and J usage is TRBJ2-7; weak D call: TRBD1 (6 bases). This CDR3 region has 13 residues. Germline CDR1 and CDR2: SSHAT and FNYEAQ (reference sequence). CDR3 protein: CASSPGHSDEQYF. The DNA of the CDR3 is TGTGCTAGCAGCCCGGGACACTCGGACGAGCAGTACTTC.

CDR3 in amino acids: CASSFSGQGYEQYF. CDR3 DNA sequence: TGTGCCAGCAGTTTCAGCGGACAGGGCTACGAGCAGTACTTC. V gene TRBV27 combines with J gene TRBJ2-7; 8 bases line up with TRBD1. V was pared by 3 bases and J by 3 bases, with 4 bases of the junction left unmatched. CDR1 and CDR2 (germline): MNHEY, SMNVEV (reference sequence). The CDR3 has 14 residues.

In its sample, this clone was seen a few times. The rearrangement links TRBV9 to TRBJ2-2, with 8 bases matching TRBD1. The V gene end was trimmed by 8 bases and the J gene end by 2 bases; junction bases not matched to a gene: 5. The CDR3 is made up of 14 amino acids. CDR1 SGDLS and CDR2 YYNGEE come from the germline V gene. CDR3 nucleotides: TGTGCCAGTTCAGGGGGCCGTAACACCGGGGAGCTGTTTTTT. It is translated as CASSGGRNTGELFF.

The chain recombines TRBV6-6 with TRBJ2-7, with D possibly being TRBD2 (7 bases). CDR1 and CDR2 from the germline V gene are MNHNY and SVGAGI (reference sequence). V was cut by 2 bases and J by 4 bases, with 15 bases left in between. The CDR3 extends over 15 amino acids. CDR3 sequence: CASSYGGGPGYEQYF. Here the CDR3 DNA reads TGTGCCAGCAGTTACGGGGGGGGCCCGGGGTACGAGCAGTACTTC.

This chain connects TRBV28 to TRBJ1-2; D is unclear. The ends were cut back, 5 bases at V and 6 bases at J, with 7 bases in the middle. The CDR3 covers 11 residues. Germline-derived CDR1 and CDR2 are MDHEN and SYDVKM. CDR3 loop: CASSVGDGYTF. DNA for the CDR3: TGTGCCAGCAGTGTAGGAGATGGCTACACCTTC.

About this clone: This CDR3 is also generated by other DNA sequences in the sample. The chain couples TRBV14 to TRBJ2-7; unclear D gene. Per germline, CDR1 SGHDN and CDR2 FVKESK. V gave up 4 bases and J gave up 4 bases, with 5 bases separating them. The CDR3 extends over 11 amino acids. The CDR3 bases are TGTGCCAGCAGCCTCTCTTACGAGCAGTACTTC. Translated, it gives CASSLSYEQYF.

This chain joins TRBV5-1 and TRBJ2-7; 8 bases fit TRBD2. Trimming at V came to 4 bases and at J to 1 base, leaving 7 bases not matched to a gene. This CDR3 is built from 15 residues. The germline V gene has CDR1 SGHRS and CDR2 YFSETQ. The CDR3 sequence: CASSTREGSSYEQYF. In DNA, the CDR3 is TGCGCCAGCAGCACCCGGGAGGGGAGTTCCTACGAGCAGTACTTC.

The chain links TRBV11-2 to TRBJ2-7; no reliable D call. The CDR3 is 12 residues long. Germline V gene lookup returns CDR1 SGHAT and CDR2 FQNNGV. Trimming cost V 1 base and J 2 bases, with 3 bases left between them. The DNA for the CDR3 is TGTGCCAGCAGCTTAGTCACCTACGAGCAGTACTTC. Amino acids: CASSLVTYEQYF. The whole variable domain, filled in from reference TRBV11-2 and TRBJ2-7, reads EAGVAQSPRYKIIEKRQSVAFWCNPISGHATLYWYQQILGQGPKLLIQFQNNGVVDDSQLPKDRFSAERLKGVDSTLKIQPAKLEDSAVYLCASSLVTYEQYFGPGTRLTVT.

CDR3 sequence (DNA): TGTGCCAGCAGCTTAGCCGGCCCCCTGGGGCGGAGCTCCTACAATGAGCAGTTCTTC. It codes for CASSLAGPLGRSSYNEQFF. The V call is TRBV11-2, the J call TRBJ2-1; TRBD1 might be the D (5 bases). The CDR3 has 19 residues. CDR1 is SGHAT and CDR2 is FQNNGV in the germline V gene. Trimming shortened V by 1 base and J by 0 bases, and 19 bases separated the two germline ends.

This chain links TRBV9 with TRBJ2-1, with 9 nucleotides matching TRBD1. The length of the CDR3 is 14 residues. Germline V gene data show CDR1 as SGDLS and CDR2 as YYNGEE. Unmatched junction bases numbered 5, after V lost 2 bases and J lost 8 bases. CDR3 residues: CASSVSTGGDEQFF. In nucleotides, the CDR3 is TGTGCCAGCAGCGTTTCAACAGGGGGCGATGAGCAGTTCTTC.

This rearrangement joins TRBV27 to TRBJ2-7; D uncertain. Germline V gene sequence: CDR1 MNHEY, CDR2 SMNVEV (reference sequence). The V gene lost 2 bases and the J gene lost 6 bases, with 11 bases spanning the gap. The CDR3 contains 13 residues. In DNA, the CDR3 is TGTGCCAGCAGTTTAAGTTCAGTCGTCGAGCAGTACTTC. Protein: CASSLSSVVEQYF.

This chain joins TRBV6-6 and TRBJ1-5; the match to TRBD1 covers 8 bases. The CDR3 runs 16 residues. Germline V gene data show CDR1 as MNHNY and CDR2 as SVGAGI (reference sequence). The V segment lost 0 bases and the J segment 1 base; nucleotides outside the gene matches: 2. CDR3 nucleotide sequence: TGTGCCAGCAGTTACTCACAGGGGGTGAGCAATCAGCCCCAGCATTTT. This translates into CASSYSQGVSNQPQHF.

This chain uses TRBV23-1 with TRBJ2-5, with D unclear. TRBV23-1 is filed as an ORF, its function uncertain. The CDR3 is made up of 12 amino acids. V was pared by 4 bases and J by 5 bases, with 8 bases between. CDR3 bases: TGCGCCAGCAGTCGGGCTCGGGAGACCCAGTACTTC. As protein: CASSRARETQYF.

The V and J genes are TRBV6-5 and TRBJ2-5; 10 bases are shared with TRBD2. V lost 10 bases to trimming and J lost 5 bases; unmatched junction nucleotides: 7. The germline V gene encodes CDR1 MNHEY and CDR2 SVGAGI. The CDR3 extends over 13 amino acids. The CDR3 loop is CAIQAGGPETQYF. The CDR3 region has the DNA TGTGCCATCCAAGCGGGAGGGCCGGAGACCCAGTACTTC.

In its sample, this clone was seen once. The CDR3 loop is CASSLDSGRDEQFF. The CDR3 nucleotides read TGCGCCAGCAGCTTGGACTCAGGGCGCGATGAGCAGTTCTTC. The chain uses TRBV5-1 and TRBJ2-1; D might be TRBD1 (5 bases). Germline CDR1 and CDR2: SGHRS and YFSETQ. V gave up 0 bases and J gave up 8 bases, with 12 bases separating them. The CDR3 loop spans 14 amino acids. Full variable domain (missing parts from reference TRBV5-1 and TRBJ2-1): KAGVTQTPRYLIKTRGQQVTLSCSPISGHRSVSWYQQTPGQGLQFLFEYFSETQRNKGNFPGRFSGRQFSNSRSEMNVSTLELGDSALYLCASSLDSGRDEQFFGPGTRLTVL.

Details on this clone: Sequence at one end of the junction differs from germline and may be a read error. The chain combines TRBV30 with TRBJ1-4; tentative D call: TRBD1 (6 bases). CDR1 GTSNPN and CDR2 SVGIG come from the germline V gene (reference sequence). This CDR3 contains 15 residues. The CDR3 region has the DNA TGTGCCCGGAGTCCTCCAGGGGTAACTAATGAAAAACTGTTTTTT. Its translation: CARSPPGVTNEKLFF.

V usage is TRBV6-6 and J usage is TRBJ1-5; possible D gene TRBD1, 6 bases. Trimming stripped 5 bases from V and 5 bases from J, with 10 bases between. This CDR3 has 13 amino acids. The germline V gene encodes CDR1 MNHNY and CDR2 SVGAGI (reference sequence). The CDR3 DNA sequence: TGTGCCAGCAGTCGGACAGCGGATCAGCCCCAGCATTTT. Amino acids: CASSRTADQPQHF.

This clone has only a few counts. This rearrangement joins TRBV6-5 to TRBJ1-2; 7 bases are a match to TRBD1. CDR1 and CDR2 (germline): MNHEY, SVGAGI. Trimming took 6 bases from V and 6 from J; bases not matched to a gene: 4. The CDR3 has 12 residues. This CDR3 reads CASSTGVHGYTF. The DNA for the CDR3 is TGTGCCAGCAGCACAGGGGTCCATGGCTACACCTTC.

V and J are TRBV4-3 and TRBJ1-1; D unclear. With 4 bases removed from V and 3 bases from J, the gap between germline ends came to 9 bases. This CDR3 is built from 13 residues. Germline CDR1 LGHNA, CDR2 YSLEER. CDR3 DNA: TGCGCCAGCAGCCGTTATAGCGACACTGAAGCTTTCTTT. Protein sequence: CASSRYSDTEAFF.

The chain recombines TRBV11-3 with TRBJ2-7; 9 bases fit TRBD1. Germline V gene sequence: CDR1 SGHNT, CDR2 YENEEA. The CDR3 consists of 17 residues. Germline trimming cut 5 bases from V and 4 bases from J; bases unmatched to any gene: 15. CDR3 DNA sequence: TGTGCCAGCAGCCCGTACAGGGGGCGTAATCAGATTTACGAGCAGTACTTC. It is translated as CASSPYRGRNQIYEQYF. The full variable domain, in which reference TRBV11-3 and TRBJ2-7 provide the parts outside the CDR3, is EAGVVQSPRYKIIEKKQPVAFWCNPISGHNTLYWYLQNLGQGPELLIRYENEEAVDDSQLPKDRFSAERLKGVDSTLKIQPAELGDSAVYLCASSPYRGRNQIYEQYFGPGTRLTVT.

A few counts support this clone. The chain joins TRBV7-2 to TRBJ2-7; 10 bases are shared with TRBD2. Unmatched junction bases numbered 2, after V lost 4 bases and J lost 2 bases. The CDR3 is 14 residues long. Germline CDR1 is SGHTA and CDR2 is FQGNSA. CDR3 amino acids: CASSWTSGPYEQYF. CDR3 bases: TGTGCCAGCAGCTGGACTAGCGGCCCCTACGAGCAGTACTTC.

Written as DNA, the CDR3 is TGCGCCAGCAGCCAAGGGGCTATGAACACTGAAGCTTTCTTT. Amino acids: CASSQGAMNTEAFF. V usage is TRBV4-1 and J usage is TRBJ1-1, with no clear D. V was pared by 1 base and J by 0 bases, with 6 bases between. There are 14 residues in the CDR3. Germline assignment: CDR1 MGHRA and CDR2 YSYEKL.